The present T cell receptor beta chain was sequenced within a study of control samples from healthy donors and cancer patients (dated by TCRdb to 2018 to 2020). A remark on this clone: The antigen it binds to is not known. No per-base quality is available; no much larger clone lies one base away.

The library was prepared using the immunoSEQ multiplex PCR assay. TCRdb carries this immuneACCESS record with in-frame sequences only. Its versions omit some clonotypes, under half of them owing to an unresolved V gene in the studies checked, with the rest unexplained. This sample lists approximately 59,000 clones; around 87% were detected once. The top ten clonotypes cover about 12% of the sample. Based on the germline V gene, the CDR1 and CDR2 sequences are MDHEN and SYDVKM. Trimming takes 4 bases from V and 7 bases from J, and the germline ends sit 8 bases apart. The CDR3 covers 12 residues, taking in both the cysteine and the phenylalanine. The read is trimmed to its CDR3 DNA, 36 bases read in frame from base 1.

Here the chain combines TRBV28 and TRBJ1-5; the D gene remains uncertain. This receptor was obtained from a woman aged 60 to 75 with lung cancer. Sequences were obtained from PBMCs. The DNA is as follows: TGTGCCAGCAGTTGGAGCGGCCAGCCCCAGCATTTT. Its protein is CASSWSGQPQHF.